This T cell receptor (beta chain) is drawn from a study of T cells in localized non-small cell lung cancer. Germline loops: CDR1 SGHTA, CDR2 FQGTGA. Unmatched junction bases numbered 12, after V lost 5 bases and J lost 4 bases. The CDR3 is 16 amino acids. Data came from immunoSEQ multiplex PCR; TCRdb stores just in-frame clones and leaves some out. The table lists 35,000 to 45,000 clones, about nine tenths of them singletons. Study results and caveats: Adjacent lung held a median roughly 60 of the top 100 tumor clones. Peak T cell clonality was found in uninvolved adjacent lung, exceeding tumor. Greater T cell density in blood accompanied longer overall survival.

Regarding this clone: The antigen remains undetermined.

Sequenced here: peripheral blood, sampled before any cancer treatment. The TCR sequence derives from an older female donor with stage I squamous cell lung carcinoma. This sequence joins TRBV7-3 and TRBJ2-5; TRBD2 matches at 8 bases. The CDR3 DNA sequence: TGTGCCAGCAGCGAATACGGGAGGGTTTCTCGAGAGACCCAGTACTTC. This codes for CASSEYGRVSRETQYF.